This T cell receptor (beta chain) emerged from a study of T cell clones after liver transplantation. In the study overall: Until 12-24 months post-transplant, subjects got standard immunosuppression and no induction.

Study-wide findings and caveats: Small, mixed patient groups and varying post-transplant times limit these conclusions.

Comment on this clone: Its specificity is unknown.

The CDR3 covers 15 residues. J gave up 4 bases and V 6 bases, and 11 bases lay outside the gene matches. In germline, CDR1 is SGHAT, CDR2 FQNNGV. Libraries were prepared by immunoSEQ multiplex PCR; TCRdb keeps only in-frame clonotypes and omits some of them. The repertoire holds 55,000 to 75,000 clones, with 70% to 80% as singletons. Sequencing used CD4+ T cells from blood, obtained at the approximately 15-month timepoint. The chain employs TRBV11-2 and TRBJ2-5, with TRBD2 matching 7 bases. This receptor was obtained from a human patient who received a liver transplant. The graft donor may have given rise to some T cells. The CDR3 reads CASRSGGRGVETQYF. The CDR3 DNA is TGTGCCAGCAGGTCGGGAGGCCGGGGGGTAGAGACCCAGTACTTC.